This passage covers 20 T cell receptor beta chains from one sample sequenced in a study of coeliac disease. TCRdb keeps only in-frame clones here, not all; method: immunoSEQ multiplex PCR. Of 2,100 or so clones listed, roughly 70% are singletons. The specimen was lamina propria lymphocytes from the gut. These receptors came from a woman between 50 and 59 years old with celiac disease on a gluten-free diet.

The genes are TRBV6-1 and TRBJ1-1; D is possibly TRBD1 (6 bases). V was pared by 5 bases and J by 3 bases, with 10 bases between. The CDR3 sequence is 13 residues long. Germline V CDR1 and CDR2: MNHNS, SASEGT. CDR3 loop: CASSNRVDTEAFF. The CDR3 nucleotides read TGTGCCAGCAGTAACAGGGTTGACACTGAAGCTTTCTTT.

This clone was counted a single time. The chain combines TRBV7-2 with TRBJ2-5, with D tentatively TRBD2 (6 bases). With 5 bases removed from V and 4 bases from J, the gap between germline ends came to 20 bases. The length of the CDR3 is 16 residues. CDR1 is SGHTA, CDR2 FQGNSA, per germline. CDR3 protein: CASSLMLGRSGETQYF. CDR3 DNA sequence: TGTGCCAGCAGCCTTATGCTAGGGAGGTCAGGAGAGACCCAGTACTTC.

This clone was counted a few times. The chain links TRBV30 to TRBJ1-3; D not resolved. The CDR3 has 12 amino acids. The germline CDR1 and CDR2 sequences are GTSNPN and SVGIG (reference sequence). Trimming cost V 0 bases and J 3 bases, with 3 bases left between them. The CDR3 DNA follows: TGTGCCTGGAGTGTACTTGGAAACACCATATATTTT. Translation: CAWSVLGNTIYF. Complete variable domain (other parts from reference TRBV30 and TRBJ1-3): SQTIHQWPATLVQPVGSPLSLECTVEGTSNPNLYWYRQAAGRGLQLLFYSVGIGQISSEVPQNLSASRPQDRQFILSSKKLLLSDSGFYLCAWSVLGNTIYFGEGSWLTVV.

The chain has TRBV7-3 and TRBJ2-4, with 9 bases that match TRBD2. CDR3 length equals 15 residues. V shed 5 bases and J 9 bases; nucleotides not matched to a gene: 11. Germline loops: CDR1 SGHTA, CDR2 FQGTGA. CDR3 DNA sequence: TGTGCCAGCAGCCCTTTCGGCGGGGGGGCGGGCATTCAGTACTTC. Translating it yields CASSPFGGGAGIQYF. The full variable domain, completed using reference TRBV7-3 and TRBJ2-4, is GAGVSQTPSNKVTEKGKYVELRCDPISGHTALYWYRQSLGQGPEFLIYFQGTGAADDSGLPNDRFFAVRPEGSVSTLKIQRTERGDSAVYLCASSPFGGGAGIQYFGAGTRLSVL.

V is TRBV5-1 and J is TRBJ2-4, with 11 bases identical to TRBD2. V lost 4 bases and J lost 2; bases outside the gene matches: 8. The CDR3 consists of 17 residues. Germline V gene lookup returns CDR1 SGHRS and CDR2 YFSETQ. In nucleotides, the CDR3 is TGCGCCAGCAGCCCAAAGACTAGCGGGGTAACCAAAAACATTCAGTACTTC. Translating it yields CASSPKTSGVTKNIQYF.

The chain links TRBV14 to TRBJ2-7; possibly TRBD1 for D (5 bases). The CDR3 has 13 amino acids. Germline V gene lookup returns CDR1 SGHDN and CDR2 FVKESK. V gave up 4 bases and J gave up 3 bases, with 10 bases separating them. Written as DNA, the CDR3 is TGTGCCAGCAGCCTTGACAGTGACTACGAGCAGTACTTC. It codes for CASSLDSDYEQYF. The variable domain in full, with the rest retrieved from reference TRBV14 and TRBJ2-7, is EAGVTQFPSHSVIEKGQTVTLRCDPISGHDNLYWYRRVMGKEIKFLLHFVKESKQDESGMPNNRFLAERTGGTYSTLKVQPAELEDSGVYFCASSLDSDYEQYFGPGTRLTVT.

This clone has more than one count but fewer than ten. The sample carries other DNA sequences with the same CDR3. The V call is TRBV28, the J call TRBJ1-6; 11 bases align to TRBD1. After removal of 9 bases from V and 10 bases from J, the junction contained 11 bases not matched to a gene. Germline V gene sequence: CDR1 MDHEN, CDR2 SYDVKM. CDR3 length equals 15 residues. DNA of the CDR3: TGTGCCAGTATAGACGGACAGGGGGCAACCTCACCCCTCCACTTT. Translation: CASIDGQGATSPLHF.

This clone was seen only once. The chain combines TRBV5-1 with TRBJ2-2, with 11 bases identical to TRBD1. The germline CDR1 and CDR2 sequences are SGHRS and YFSETQ. J was trimmed by 5 bases and V by 5 bases; bases with no gene match: 5. This CDR3 contains 15 residues. CDR3 protein: CASRSGTGGTGELFF. The CDR3 DNA is TGCGCCAGCAGATCCGGGACAGGGGGAACCGGGGAGCTGTTTTTT.

The V call is TRBV2, the J call TRBJ2-3, with 11 bases aligning to TRBD2. CDR3 length: 15 amino acids. Per germline, CDR1 SNHLY and CDR2 FYNNEI. The J segment lost 3 bases and the V segment lost 5 bases, leaving 4 bases of the junction unmatched. The CDR3 DNA reads TGTGCCAGCAGTTCGACTAGCGGGGTTACAGATACGCAGTATTTT. Translating it yields CASSSTSGVTDTQYF.

The chain uses TRBV28 and TRBJ1-5; a weak D match, TRBD1 (6 bases). The germline V gene encodes CDR1 MDHEN and CDR2 SYDVKM. Trimming pared 7 bases from V and 0 bases from J, leaving 10 bases between. CDR3 length: 14 residues. The chain's CDR3 is CASKGDLSNQPQHF. CDR3 bases: TGTGCCAGCAAGGGGGACCTTAGCAATCAGCCCCAGCATTTT.

V and J are TRBV27 and TRBJ1-3; D perhaps matches TRBD1 (5 bases). V lost 5 bases to trimming and J lost 2 bases, with 10 bases between them. Looked up from germline, CDR1 is MNHEY and CDR2 is SMNVEV (reference sequence). The CDR3 extends over 14 amino acids. CDR3 loop: CASSLPRAGNTIYF. CDR3 sequence (DNA): TGTGCCAGCAGTCTGCCCAGGGCTGGAAACACCATATATTTT.

The CDR3 nucleotides are TGTGCCAGCTCACCAGAAGGCCAGTTGAGGGCCCAGCATTTT. This gives the protein CASSPEGQLRAQHF. This chain connects TRBV18 to TRBJ1-5; no firm D call. The CDR3 loop spans 14 amino acids. Trimming pared 2 bases from V and 11 bases from J, leaving 16 bases between. CDR1 is KGHSH, CDR2 LQKENI, per germline.

The V gene is TRBV6-5, the J gene TRBJ1-1; 8 nucleotides match TRBD1. This CDR3 comprises 15 residues. Germline V CDR1 and CDR2: MNHEY, SVGAGI. V dropped 0 bases and J dropped 3; count of bases not matched to a gene: 3. The CDR3 is CASSYSTGVDTEAFF. DNA of the CDR3: TGTGCCAGCAGTTACTCGACAGGGGTTGACACTGAAGCTTTCTTT.

This chain uses TRBV5-4 with TRBJ2-6, with D perhaps matching TRBD2 (5 bases). The germline V gene encodes CDR1 SGHNT and CDR2 YYREEE (reference sequence). The ends were cut back, 4 bases at V and 0 bases at J, with 8 bases in the middle. The CDR3 is 15 amino acids. CDR3 in DNA: TGTGCCAGCAGCATACGGGACTCTGGGGCCAACGTCCTGACTTTC. It encodes CASSIRDSGANVLTF.

This clone came up a few times. The rearrangement links TRBV6-1 to TRBJ1-3; D possibly corresponds to TRBD1 (5 bases). The ends were cut back, 2 bases at V and 7 bases at J, with 6 bases in the middle. The CDR3 consists of 12 residues. Per the germline V gene, CDR1 is MNHNS and CDR2 is SASEGT. CDR3 residues: CASSERGNTIYF. CDR3 nucleotides: TGTGCCAGCAGTGAACGGGGGAACACCATATATTTT.

This clone was observed a handful of times. The genes are TRBV7-2 and TRBJ2-2; D may be TRBD1 (5 bases). Deletions cut 5 bases from V and 2 bases from J, with 9 bases between. This CDR3 is 14 amino acids long. CDR1 and CDR2 from the germline V gene are SGHTA and FQGNSA. The CDR3 nucleotides read TGTGCCAGCAGCCAACAGGTCAACACCGGGGAGCTGTTTTTT. This translates into CASSQQVNTGELFF.

V usage is TRBV6-5 and J usage is TRBJ1-2; D is undetermined. The V gene's germline CDR1 is MNHEY and CDR2 SVGAGI. The V end lost 4 bases, the J end lost 7 bases, and 19 bases lay between the germline ends. The CDR3 loop spans 15 amino acids. CDR3 in amino acids: CASSFREAVISGYTF. In DNA, the CDR3 is TGTGCCAGCAGTTTTCGGGAGGCCGTAATCAGTGGCTACACCTTC.

This clone was observed a few times. The J gene is TRBJ2-5, the V gene TRBV5-1, with D possibly being TRBD2 (6 bases). The end of the DNA is better explained by TRBJ2-7, so the J call may be wrong. The CDR3 covers 15 residues. In germline, CDR1 is SGHRS, CDR2 YFSETQ. CDR3 loop: CASSLNVGGIYEQYF. The DNA for the CDR3 is TGCGCCAGCAGCTTGAATGTGGGGGGAATCTACGAGCAGTACTTC.

The V call is TRBV9, the J call TRBJ1-6; D perhaps matches TRBD1 (6 bases). The CDR3 has 16 amino acids. V lost 2 bases and J 9 bases, leaving 18 bases between the germline ends. Looked up from germline, CDR1 is SGDLS and CDR2 is YYNGEE. CDR3 region: CASSVSKGGVSSPLHF. Here the CDR3 DNA reads TGTGCCAGCAGCGTCTCGAAAGGGGGAGTCTCTTCACCCCTCCACTTT.

This chain connects TRBV5-1 to TRBJ2-1; D is undetermined. The CDR3 is made up of 15 amino acids. CDR1 and CDR2 (germline): SGHRS, YFSETQ. The V end lost 7 bases, the J end lost 0 bases, and 14 bases lay between the germline ends. The CDR3 loop reads CASWRMDSSYNEQFF. For the CDR3, the DNA is TGCGCCAGCTGGAGAATGGATTCCTCCTACAATGAGCAGTTCTTC.